This TCR beta chain was recorded in a study of radiotherapy plus CTLA-4 blockade in lung cancer. Turning to the study itself: Objective response rate was around 20%; disease control rate, under 35%. Study-level points and caveats: Following radiotherapy plus ipilimumab, tumor-derived TCR clones expanded in the blood. Early clone dynamics of blood T cells, plus interferon-beta, reportedly predicted response best.

The method was immunoSEQ multiplex PCR; TCRdb's version includes in-frame clones alone and lacks a portion of them. The data show more than 90,000 clones, with roughly 80% seen just once and 20% to 30% held by the top ten. The CDR3 contains 16 residues. In germline, CDR1 is SGDLS, CDR2 YYNGEE. The ends were cut back, 2 bases at V and 3 bases at J, with 17 bases in the middle. With respect to this clone: As yet, its antigen is unknown.

This chain links TRBV9 with TRBJ1-2; D ambiguous. Specimen: peripheral blood, collected from a patient treated with radiotherapy plus ipilimumab. This TCR was recovered from a human donor with non-small cell lung cancer that progressed on radiotherapy plus ipilimumab. In DNA form, the CDR3 reads TGTGCCAGCAGCGTTCCAAGGGCAGTTGTTGACTATGGCTACACCTTC. This gives the protein CASSVPRAVVDYGYTF. The full variable domain, completed using reference TRBV9 and TRBJ1-2, is DSGVTQTPKHLITATGQRVTLRCSPRSGDLSVYWYQQSLDQGLQFLIQYYNGEERAKGNILERFSAQQFPDLHSELNLSSLELGDSALYFCASSVPRAVVDYGYTFGSGTRLTVV.